These 20 T cell receptor beta chains came from one sample sequenced in a study of cytomegalovirus exposure and HLA in healthy donors. Primers: 60 Vbeta forward and 13 Jbeta reverse. Only in-frame clones appear in the TCRdb table, and some are missing; sequencing was by immunoSEQ multiplex PCR. The table records about 80,000 clones, approximately 62% of them present only once. The sequenced sample consisted of PBMCs. The receptor set was obtained from a male donor in good health and CMV-seropositive.

This clone was counted a few times. The chain is built from TRBV4-1 and TRBJ1-5, with 7 bases lining up with TRBD1. V gave up 2 bases and J gave up 7 bases; unmatched junction bases: 8. Per germline, CDR1 MGHRA and CDR2 YSYEKL. This CDR3 comprises 15 residues. The CDR3 nucleotides read TGCGCCAGCAGCCAACTAACAGGGGACGGACAGCCCCAGCATTTT. It codes for CASSQLTGDGQPQHF.

This chain links TRBV5-1 with TRBJ1-1; TRBD1 matches 9 bases. Trimming at V came to 1 base and at J to 7 bases, leaving 8 bases not matched to a gene. The CDR3 loop spans 15 amino acids. Germline lookup yields CDR1 SGHRS and CDR2 YFSETQ. The CDR3 DNA sequence: TGCGCCAGCAGCTTGTCCACAGGGGGCGTGAGTGAAGCTTTCTTT. It is translated as CASSLSTGGVSEAFF. The complete variable domain, with remaining parts taken from reference TRBV5-1 and TRBJ1-1, reads KAGVTQTPRYLIKTRGQQVTLSCSPISGHRSVSWYQQTPGQGLQFLFEYFSETQRNKGNFPGRFSGRQFSNSRSEMNVSTLELGDSALYLCASSLSTGGVSEAFFGQGTRLTVV.

The J gene is TRBJ2-7, the V gene TRBV28, with 8 bases lining up with TRBD2. The CDR3 length is 12 residues. The trim removed 7 bases at V and 5 bases at J, leaving 4 bases unmatched. CDR1 is MDHEN, CDR2 SYDVKM, per germline. CDR3 sequence: CASTDGRDEQYF. The CDR3 region has the DNA TGTGCCAGCACTGACGGGAGGGACGAGCAGTACTTC.

The chain recombines TRBV13 with TRBJ1-1; D is unclear. From germline, CDR1 is PRHDT and CDR2 FYEKMQ (reference sequence). Trimming removed 1 base from V and 1 base from J, with 13 bases in between. This CDR3 contains 16 residues. The CDR3 DNA reads as TGTGCCAGCAGCTTAGAGGACTCCACGGAGAACACTGAAGCTTTCTTT. Its protein product is CASSLEDSTENTEAFF.

A few counts support this clone. This specimen includes other DNA sequences encoding the same CDR3. The V and J genes are TRBV6-1 and TRBJ2-3; D call uncertain. The CDR3 covers 15 residues. The V and J ends lost 3 bases and 2 bases respectively, with 12 bases between them. Germline V lookup: CDR1 MNHNS, CDR2 SASEGT. Written as DNA, the CDR3 is TGTGCCAGCAGTGAGGGCTGGCAAAACACAGATACGCAGTATTTT. Translation: CASSEGWQNTDTQYF.

This chain uses TRBV10-3 with TRBJ2-1, with a tentative D call TRBD2 (6 bases). V was trimmed by 8 bases and J by 1 base, leaving 9 bases between them. CDR1 and CDR2 from the germline V gene are ENHRY and SYGVKD. The CDR3 is 13 amino acids. CDR3 amino acids: CAIGAGSYNEQFF. CDR3 sequence (DNA): TGTGCCATCGGCGCGGGATCCTACAATGAGCAGTTCTTC.

Only one count was recorded for this clone. The CDR3, as DNA: TGTGCCAGTAGTACCCTTAGCGGGAGTTCCTACGAGCAGTACTTC. It specifies CASSTLSGSSYEQYF. The chain links TRBV19 to TRBJ2-7, with 9 bases that match TRBD2. Germline values: CDR1 LNHDA, CDR2 SQIVND (reference sequence). This CDR3 has 15 amino acids. V lost 4 bases, J lost 1 base, and 5 bases stayed unmatched.

The chain joins TRBV2 to TRBJ2-1, with D perhaps TRBD2 (5 bases). The CDR3 runs 15 residues. Between the trimmed V and J ends, which lost 2 bases and 15 bases, there was a span of 23 bases. Germline lookup yields CDR1 SNHLY and CDR2 FYNNEI. The CDR3 spells CASSETTIRSGKPFF. DNA for the CDR3: TGTGCCAGCAGTGAAACCACTATTCGTTCGGGGAAGCCGTTCTTC.

The chain is built from TRBV29-1 and TRBJ2-3; the match to TRBD2 covers 7 bases. The ends lost 5 bases at V and 8 bases at J; junction bases unmatched: 10. CDR1 SQVTM and CDR2 ANQGSEA come from the germline V gene. The CDR3 has 13 residues. The CDR3 DNA sequence: TGCAGCGTTAGGTCGCGGGGGAACCCTACGCAGTATTTT. As protein: CSVRSRGNPTQYF.

The sample holds one count of this clone. At one end the junction does not follow the germline gene, possibly because of a read error. The CDR3 region has the DNA TGTGCCAGCACCACGGGACAGGGTCCCGGCTACCCCTTC. Amino acids: CASTTGQGPGYPF. This sequence joins TRBV5-6 and TRBJ1-2; 9 bases match TRBD1. Germline V CDR1 and CDR2: SGHDT, YYEEEE. This CDR3 region has 13 residues.

The chain couples TRBV5-4 to TRBJ2-2, with unresolved D. CDR1 and CDR2 from the germline V gene are SGHNT and YYREEE (reference sequence). The CDR3 runs 12 residues. Between the trimmed V and J ends, which lost 4 bases and 5 bases, there was a span of 6 bases. The CDR3 nucleotides read TGTGCCAGCAGCCTCACTACCGGGGAGCTGTTTTTT. It encodes CASSLTTGELFF.

This chain uses TRBV27 with TRBJ2-5; D may be TRBD1 (6 bases). The J call may be wrong; the DNA end is better matched by TRBJ2-7. The CDR3 length is 15 residues. Germline V gene sequence: CDR1 MNHEY, CDR2 SMNVEV (reference sequence). The CDR3 is CASSPIPGQTYEQYF. As DNA, the CDR3 is TGTGCCAGCAGTCCAATTCCGGGACAAACTTACGAGCAGTACTTC.

The rearrangement links TRBV5-1 to TRBJ1-1, with D possibly being TRBD1 (5 bases). Germline V gene lookup returns CDR1 SGHRS and CDR2 YFSETQ. This CDR3 is 15 amino acids long. Trimming removed 0 bases from V and 5 bases from J, with 14 bases in between. The CDR3 bases are TGCGCCAGCAGCTTGGGAGGCCAGGGAGGGACTGAAGCTTTCTTT. Translating it yields CASSLGGQGGTEAFF.

This clone occurred a few times. The rearrangement uses TRBV5-4 and TRBJ2-5; possible D gene TRBD2, 5 bases. Trimming stripped 3 bases from V and 0 bases from J, with 9 bases between. The CDR3 consists of 14 residues. CDR1 is SGHNT and CDR2 is YYREEE in the germline V gene (reference sequence). The CDR3 region is CASSSLDYQETQYF. The CDR3, as DNA: TGTGCCAGCAGCTCGCTGGACTACCAAGAGACCCAGTACTTC.

Only a few counts were recorded for this clone. The gene calls are TRBV5-4 and TRBJ2-7, with 8 positions matching TRBD2. The CDR3 runs to 14 residues. V dropped 0 bases and J dropped 5; count of bases not matched to a gene: 4. CDR1 and CDR2 (germline): SGHNT, YYREEE (reference sequence). In DNA, the CDR3 is TGTGCCAGCAGCTTGGAAACTAGCGGTAACGAGCAGTACTTC. Translated: CASSLETSGNEQYF.

The chain recombines TRBV5-1 with TRBJ1-2; 9 bases are a match to TRBD1. Germline values: CDR1 SGHRS, CDR2 YFSETQ. The CDR3 sequence is 16 residues long. Trimming at V came to 0 bases and at J to 2 bases, leaving 5 bases not matched to a gene. This CDR3 is CASSLGTGTGNYGYTF. The CDR3 region has the DNA TGCGCCAGCAGCTTGGGGACCGGGACAGGGAACTATGGCTACACCTTC.

Only a few counts were recorded for this clone. This chain links TRBV6-6 with TRBJ1-3; D remains ambiguous. Germline values: CDR1 MNHNY, CDR2 SVGAGI (reference sequence). There are 13 residues in the CDR3. V was shortened by 3 bases and J by 8 bases, with 11 bases between the two germline ends. CDR3 loop: CASSYSGVDTIYF. The CDR3 nucleotides read TGTGCCAGCAGTTATTCGGGAGTTGACACCATATATTTT.

The chain has TRBV9 and TRBJ1-3, with a weak D call TRBD1 (5 bases). Germline V gives CDR1 SGDLS, CDR2 YYNGEE. The CDR3 is 13 amino acids. V lost 3 bases and J 14 bases, leaving 18 bases between the germline ends. The CDR3 spells CASSAGLASILYF. DNA of the CDR3: TGTGCCAGCAGCGCGGGACTTGCCTCGATTCTATATTTT.

The rearrangement links TRBV28 to TRBJ1-6; 10 positions agree with TRBD1. The CDR3 has 15 amino acids. Germline V gives CDR1 MDHEN, CDR2 SYDVKM. V dropped 4 bases and J dropped 8; count of bases not matched to a gene: 5. In nucleotides, the CDR3 is TGTGCCAGCAGTTCGGCCGGGACAGGGGATTCACCCCTCCACTTT. Translation: CASSSAGTGDSPLHF.

J is TRBJ1-6 and V is TRBV9; 9 nucleotides align to TRBD1. The germline V gene encodes CDR1 SGDLS and CDR2 YYNGEE. Losses at the gene ends were 2 bases for V and 9 bases for J; bases not matched to a gene: 6. The CDR3 is 15 residues long. The CDR3 is CASSVAGTGSSPLHF. The CDR3 nucleotides are TGTGCCAGCAGCGTGGCCGGGACAGGGAGTTCACCCCTCCACTTT. Combining the CDR3 with reference TRBV9 and TRBJ1-6 gives the whole variable domain DSGVTQTPKHLITATGQRVTLRCSPRSGDLSVYWYQQSLDQGLQFLIQYYNGEERAKGNILERFSAQQFPDLHSELNLSSLELGDSALYFCASSVAGTGSSPLHFGNGTRLTVT.